This TCR beta chain came from a study of blood T cells in healthy people across ages. Notes on this clonotype: Its antigen is undetermined.

The length of the CDR3 is 12 residues. V gave up 3 bases and J gave up 7 bases, with 9 bases separating them. Germline V lookup: CDR1 ENHRY, CDR2 SYGVKD. The second PCR ran 7 to 11 cycles with a sample-barcoded 5' primer and J-beta primers. Every cDNA was tagged by a template-switch adaptor with 12 random nucleotides. TCRdb reprocessed the 5' RACE reads with MiXCR, giving one entry per CDR3 protein. Of over 950,000 distinct CDR3 sequences detected, roughly two fifths appear once; the ten largest clones hold around 13%. Study outcomes and limitations: From one million sequenced T cells, diversity estimates were lower bounds.

This chain links TRBV10-3 with TRBJ1-1, with D tentatively TRBD1 (5 bases). Sequenced input: blood. The source of this sequence is a man aged 18 to 30 in good health. DNA for the CDR3: TGTGCCATCAGTGAACGAAGGGGTGAAGCTTTCTTT. It specifies CAISERRGEAFF.